This TCR beta chain was observed in a study of blood T cells in healthy people across ages. PBMCs numbering at least 7 million were isolated per sample. Germline lookup yields CDR1 SGHTA and CDR2 FQGTGA. This CDR3 is 15 amino acids long. Trimming pared 2 bases from V and 2 bases from J, leaving 11 bases between. The authors ran a second PCR of roughly 6 to 12 cycles using a sample-barcoded 5' primer and a J-beta primer mix. Carrying 12 random nucleotides, a template-switch adaptor labeled each individual cDNA molecule. One entry per CDR3 protein results from TCRdb running MiXCR on the 5' RACE reads. Among roughly 790,000 distinct CDR3 sequences listed, around 46% were seen once.

This chain uses TRBV7-3 with TRBJ2-3; D is unresolved. This sequence was found in a woman in her fifties or sixties in good health. Sample: blood. The CDR3 DNA follows: TGTGCCAGCAGCTTAGCCTTGAAGGCCACAGATACGCAGTATTTT. Translating gives CASSLALKATDTQYF.